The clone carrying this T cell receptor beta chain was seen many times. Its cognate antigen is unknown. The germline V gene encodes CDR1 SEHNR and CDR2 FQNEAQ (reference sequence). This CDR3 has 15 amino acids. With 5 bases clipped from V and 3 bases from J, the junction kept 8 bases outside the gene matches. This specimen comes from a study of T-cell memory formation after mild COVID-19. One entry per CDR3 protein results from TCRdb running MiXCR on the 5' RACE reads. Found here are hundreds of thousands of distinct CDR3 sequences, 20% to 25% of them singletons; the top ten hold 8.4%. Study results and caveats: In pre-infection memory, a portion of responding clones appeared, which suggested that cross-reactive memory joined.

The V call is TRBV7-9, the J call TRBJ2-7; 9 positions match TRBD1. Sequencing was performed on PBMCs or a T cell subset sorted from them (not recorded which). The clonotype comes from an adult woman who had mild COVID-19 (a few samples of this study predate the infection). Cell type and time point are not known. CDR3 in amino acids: CASSPRTGADYEQYF. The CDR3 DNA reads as TGTGCCAGCAGCCCGCGGACAGGGGCAGACTACGAGCAGTACTTC.